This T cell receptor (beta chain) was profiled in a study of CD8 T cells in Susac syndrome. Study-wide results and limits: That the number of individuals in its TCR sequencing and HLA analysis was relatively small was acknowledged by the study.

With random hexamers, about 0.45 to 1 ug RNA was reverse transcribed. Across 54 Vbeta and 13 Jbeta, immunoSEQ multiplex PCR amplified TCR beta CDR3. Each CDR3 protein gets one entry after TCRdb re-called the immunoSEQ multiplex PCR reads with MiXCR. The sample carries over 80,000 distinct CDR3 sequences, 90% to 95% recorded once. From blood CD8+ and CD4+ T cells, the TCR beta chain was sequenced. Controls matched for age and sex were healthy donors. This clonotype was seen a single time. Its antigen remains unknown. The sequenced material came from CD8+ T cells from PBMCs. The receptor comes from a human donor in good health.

As DNA, the CDR3 is TGTGCCAGCAGCTTAGGGAGCTTGGCCGATGAAGCTTTCTTT. Protein product: CASSLGSLADEAFF. The gene calls are TRBV7-9 and TRBJ1-1; D gene unclear. The CDR3 length is 14 residues. V lost 1 base and J 7 bases, leaving 13 bases between the germline ends. Germline V lookup: CDR1 SEHNR, CDR2 FQNEAQ (reference sequence).